These 21 T cell receptor beta chains originate from one sample sequenced in a study of T-cell reconstitution after alpha-beta-depleted transplantation in children. The library targeted TCRbeta and was prepared with unique molecular identifiers. TCRdb re-analysed the PCR reads in MiXCR, keeping a single row per CDR3 protein. The table shows about 980,000 distinct CDR3 sequences, with about 30% occurring only once. Material: PBMCs, mostly from graft donor cells, obtained 360 days after TCRalphabeta/CD19-depleted stem cell transplant. The receptors originated from a boy less than two years old who had a stem cell transplant for SCID, so the T cells may come from the graft donor.

This clonotype showed up just once. Sequence at one end of the junction differs from germline and may be a read error. This rearrangement joins TRBV4-1 to TRBJ1-3; D is uncertain. CDR1 is MGHRA, CDR2 YSYEKL, per germline. CDR3 length equals 13 residues. CDR3 loop: CASSQELGTTIYF. The CDR3 coding sequence is TGCGCCAGCAGCCAAGAGCTCGGAACCACCATATATTTT.

As to this clonotype: The junction shows a germline mismatch at one end, possibly a read error. The chain recombines TRBV15 with TRBJ2-7; D not resolved. CDR3 size: 14 residues. CDR1 LNHNV and CDR2 YYDKDF come from the germline V gene (reference sequence). CDR3 region: CATSPTILTYEEYF. CDR3 DNA: TGTGCCACCAGCCCGACAATCCTAACCTACGAGGAGTACTTC.

This rearrangement joins TRBV15 to TRBJ2-2; D unresolved. CDR1 LNHNV and CDR2 YYDKDF come from the germline V gene (reference sequence). This CDR3 is 13 amino acids long. V was clipped by 3 bases and J by 7 bases, with 9 bases between them. As DNA, the CDR3 is TGTGCCACCAGCAGCGTGTATGACGGGGAGCTGTTTTTT. Protein: CATSSVYDGELFF.

This chain connects TRBV6-5 to TRBJ1-2; possibly TRBD1 for D (5 bases). The CDR3 covers 13 residues. V lost 4 bases, J lost 6 bases, and 12 bases lay in between. Germline assignment: CDR1 MNHEY and CDR2 SVGAGI. CDR3 region: CASSSQGTHGYTF. The CDR3 DNA reads as TGTGCCAGCAGTTCCCAGGGTACTCATGGCTACACCTTC.

V usage is TRBV18 and J usage is TRBJ2-7; 7 nucleotides match TRBD1. With 3 bases clipped from V and 5 bases from J, the junction kept 4 bases outside the gene matches. Per the germline V gene, CDR1 is KGHSH and CDR2 is LQKENI. The CDR3 contains 13 residues. Here the CDR3 reads CASSPTGLNEQYF. CDR3 DNA: TGTGCCAGCTCACCGACAGGGCTCAACGAGCAGTACTTC.

The chain uses TRBV2 and TRBJ2-1; 11 bases are shared with TRBD2. The CDR3 is made up of 14 amino acids. The germline gives CDR1 SNHLY, CDR2 FYNNEI. V was clipped by 5 bases and J by 7 bases; unmatched bases: 4. The CDR3 DNA reads as TGTGCCAGCAGTACTAGCGGGGGAGGAAATGAGCAGTTCTTC. Translated, it gives CASSTSGGGNEQFF.

This clonotype has a handful of counts. This chain links TRBV15 with TRBJ2-3; 8 nucleotides match TRBD2. Losses at the gene ends were 11 bases for V and 2 bases for J; bases not matched to a gene: 24. The CDR3 loop spans 19 amino acids. Germline lookup yields CDR1 LNHNV and CDR2 YYDKDF (reference sequence). DNA of the CDR3: TGTGCCCCACCAGCGAGGAGTTCCCGGGCGGGGGGTTACACAGATACGCAGTATTTT. It specifies CAPPARSSRAGGYTDTQYF.

The chain carries TRBV24-1 and TRBJ1-5, with 11 bases fitting TRBD1. This CDR3 has 16 residues. Trimming removed 5 bases from V and 4 bases from J; junction bases left unmatched: 6. In germline, CDR1 is KGHDR, CDR2 SFDVKD. The CDR3 DNA follows: TGTGCCACCAGTGCTAGCCGGGACAGGGGGAATCAGCCCCAGCATTTT. Its translation: CATSASRDRGNQPQHF.

The table lists this clonotype with a few counts. The V gene is TRBV12-3 or TRBV12-4, the J gene TRBJ2-3, with D possibly being TRBD1 or TRBD2 (5 bases each). V was pared by 1 base and J by 4 bases, with 15 bases between. The CDR3 length is 16 residues. CDR3 DNA sequence: TGTGCCAGCAGTTTAGTGGGGACGGGGTGGGCAGATACGCAGTATTTT. This sequence encodes CASSLVGTGWADTQYF.

The rearrangement uses TRBV10-3 and TRBJ1-1; D gene unclear. Germline CDR1 ENHRY, CDR2 SYGVKD. There are 14 residues in the CDR3. Trimming took off 6 bases at V and 8 bases at J, with 19 bases between the two ends. The CDR3 DNA follows: TGTGCCATCAGAGCCCTCGATGGTCCGGGGGAAGCTTTCTTT. Translation gives CAIRALDGPGEAFF.

The rearrangement uses TRBV28 and TRBJ2-3, with D maybe TRBD2 (7 bases). Trimming removed 6 bases from V and 0 bases from J, with 19 bases in between. Germline lookup yields CDR1 MDHEN and CDR2 SYDVKM. The CDR3 loop spans 17 amino acids. The CDR3 is CASRRPPGGGSTDTQYF. The CDR3 bases are TGTGCCAGCAGGCGACCGCCGGGGGGCGGAAGCACAGATACGCAGTATTTT.

The chain recombines TRBV6-5 with TRBJ1-5, with D perhaps TRBD1 (5 bases). The CDR3 length is 12 residues. Between the trimmed V and J ends, which lost 4 bases and 9 bases, there was a span of 10 bases. The germline V gene has CDR1 MNHEY and CDR2 SVGAGI. The CDR3 bases are TGTGCCAGCAGTTCAGGGACCGGGCCCCAGCATTTT. It encodes CASSSGTGPQHF.

DNA of the CDR3: TGTGCCAGCAGCGTAGCGACAGGCAATTCCTACAATGAGCAGTTCTTC. Its protein product is CASSVATGNSYNEQFF. This chain joins TRBV9 and TRBJ2-1; a weak D match, TRBD1 (6 bases). The V and J ends lost 0 bases and 1 base respectively, with 11 bases between them. This CDR3 has 16 residues. Germline V lookup: CDR1 SGDLS, CDR2 YYNGEE.

The rearrangement links TRBV29-1 to TRBJ2-3; 8 positions match TRBD1. V was clipped by 8 bases and J by 1 base; unmatched bases: 5. CDR1 and CDR2 (germline): SQVTM, ANQGSEA. This CDR3 contains 13 residues. The CDR3 region has the DNA TGCAGCACCCCGGGACAGGGCACAGATACGCAGTATTTT. This gives the protein CSTPGQGTDTQYF.

This clonotype was seen more than once but under ten times. This chain links TRBV7-9 with TRBJ2-2; D is unclear. The ends were cut back, 2 bases at V and 0 bases at J, with 7 bases in the middle. CDR3 size: 15 residues. CDR1 and CDR2 from the germline V gene are SEHNR and FQNEAQ (reference sequence). CDR3 loop: CASSLRQSNTGELFF. The DNA of the CDR3 is TGTGCCAGCAGCTTACGACAATCGAACACCGGGGAGCTGTTTTTT.

This rearrangement joins TRBV12-3 or TRBV12-4 to TRBJ1-2, with D unclear. The CDR3 spans 14 residues. V lost 6 bases and J 4 bases, leaving 15 bases between the germline ends. CDR3 protein: CASRRLGSGYGYTF. As DNA, the CDR3 is TGTGCCAGCAGGCGGCTGGGCTCGGGCTATGGCTACACCTTC.

On this clonotype: One end of the junction is discordant with germline, which a read error may explain. The chain employs TRBV10-3 and TRBJ2-3, with D possibly being TRBD1 or TRBD2 (5 bases each). The CDR3 is 15 residues long. Germline V gene data show CDR1 as ENHRY and CDR2 as SYGVKD. CDR3 protein: CAITEGRRITDTQYF. CDR3 coding DNA: TGTGCCATCACTGAGGGACGGAGGATCACAGATACGCAGTATTTT.

The chain employs TRBV6-5 and TRBJ2-1; 15 bases are shared with TRBD2. CDR1 and CDR2 (germline): MNHEY, SVGAGI. There are 18 residues in the CDR3. Trimming cost V 2 bases and J 8 bases; bases outside gene matches: 10. The CDR3 nucleotides read TGTGCCAGCAGTTACCCCAGGACTAGCGGGGGGGCAAGCGATGAGCAGTTCTTC. This encodes CASSYPRTSGGASDEQFF.

This clonotype was counted between two and nine times. The chain has TRBV15 and TRBJ2-2; 7 bases match TRBD1. Germline CDR1 is LNHNV and CDR2 is YYDKDF (reference sequence). The CDR3 is 17 residues long. The V gene end was trimmed by 5 bases and the J gene end by 2 bases; junction bases not matched to a gene: 11. CDR3 coding DNA: TGTGCCACCAGCCCGAAGGGGGACAGATATAACACCGGGGAGCTGTTTTTT. Its protein product is CATSPKGDRYNTGELFF.

J is TRBJ2-3 and V is TRBV7-9, with 8 bases fitting TRBD2. V lost 7 bases to trimming and J lost 0 bases; unmatched junction nucleotides: 12. Looked up from germline, CDR1 is SEHNR and CDR2 is FQNEAQ (reference sequence). This CDR3 contains 17 residues. CDR3 sequence (DNA): TGTGCCAGCAATCCAACGGCGGGGGGCCCTAGCACAGATACGCAGTATTTT. Translation gives CASNPTAGGPSTDTQYF.

This clonotype has a single count. The V gene is TRBV18, the J gene TRBJ2-7; D uncertain. The CDR3 spans 14 residues. Trimming pared 3 bases from V and 0 bases from J, leaving 9 bases between. The V gene's germline CDR1 is KGHSH and CDR2 LQKENI. This chain's CDR3 is CASSPAYTSYEQYF. As DNA, the CDR3 is TGTGCCAGCTCACCGGCGTATACCTCCTACGAGCAGTACTTC.